This T cell receptor beta chain was profiled in a study of cytomegalovirus exposure and HLA in healthy donors. Study results and limitations: It was confirmed in vitro that a few of the CMV-associated chains were specific for CMV antigens.

Sequenced by immunoSEQ multiplex PCR; TCRdb stores in-frame clones only, minus some. Here the sample spans 250,000 to 400,000 clones, 70% to 90% being singletons. Concerning this clone itself: Its antigen is currently unknown.

Per the germline V gene, CDR1 is MNHEY and CDR2 is SVGAGI. This CDR3 has 15 residues. Trimming stripped 2 bases from V and 4 bases from J, with 12 bases between. The sequence came from a man aged 30 to 45 in good health and CMV-seronegative. The chain combines TRBV6-5 with TRBJ1-3; D is uncertain. Sequenced: PBMCs. The CDR3 coding sequence is TGTGCCAGCAGTTACGAGGGAAGTACAGGAAACACCATATATTTT. Its translation: CASSYEGSTGNTIYF.